This record covers a single T cell receptor (beta chain). Its antigen is currently unknown. With 8 bases clipped from V and 1 base from J, the junction kept 7 bases outside the gene matches. Per germline, CDR1 MGHDK and CDR2 SYGVNS. The CDR3 is made up of 15 amino acids. This specimen comes from a study of beta chain features in type 1 diabetes. Overall study findings and caveats: Within patients, naive, central memory and Treg TCRB repertoires seemed more similar than within healthy donors. Shortening of TCRB CDR3s, moderate but significant, appeared in all four CD4+ subsets of Type 1 diabetes patients.

Reverse transcribing all isolated RNA meant expressed TCRB transcripts were sequenced. Assay used: immunoSEQ multiplex PCR; TCRdb lists only in-frame clones, some missing. The table has about 250,000 clones, over 12% seen once. Researchers reported sorting CD4+ naive, central memory, regulatory and stem cell-like memory cells via CD45RO/CCR7/CD25/CD127/CD95/CD27. Purity above 95% was achieved in all sorted populations. Input material: naive CD4+ T cells from blood. The TCR comes from a woman in her 40s in good health. The gene calls are TRBV25-1 and TRBJ2-2, with TRBD1 matching over 7 bases. CDR3 loop: CASSPGTENTGELFF. The CDR3, as DNA: TGTGCCAGCTCCCCCGGGACAGAGAACACCGGGGAGCTGTTTTTT.